This T cell receptor (beta chain) was sequenced for a study of CD8 T cells in ankylosing spondylitis. TCRdb passed the 5' RACE reads through MiXCR, listing each CDR3 protein once. This table holds about 8,600 distinct CDR3 sequences, 3.5% to 4.5% found once. In its sample, this clonotype was seen many times. Sequenced material: blood, either unsorted or a sorted T cell fraction (not recorded which). The TCR comes from a female donor with ankylosing spondylitis or in good health (not recorded which).

The CDR3 DNA is TGTGCCAGCAGCACACCACAGGGAAGGGGGTCCACCGGGGAGCTGTTTTTT. It specifies CASSTPQGRGSTGELFF. This rearrangement joins TRBV9 to TRBJ2-2; the D gene is possibly TRBD1 (6 bases). The germline V gene has CDR1 SGDLS and CDR2 YYNGEE. Trimming removed 4 bases from V and 4 bases from J, with 20 bases in between. The CDR3 has 17 amino acids.